This paragraph reports one TCR beta chain. The CDR3 runs to 11 residues. V dropped 2 bases and J dropped 10 bases, with 8 bases sitting between them. Germline lookup yields CDR1 SGHVS and CDR2 FQNEAQ. The data are from a study of beta chain features in type 1 diabetes. Since all of the isolated RNA was reverse transcribed, expressed TCRB transcripts were what got sequenced. TCRdb's table, derived via immunoSEQ multiplex PCR, lists solely in-frame clones and lacks some. The sample shows 500,000 to 700,000 clones, 15% to 17% of them seen only once. The sequence was obtained from a man aged 18 to 30 in good health. The sample consisted of naive CD4+ T cells from blood. The chain combines TRBV7-8 with TRBJ2-5; the D gene is possibly TRBD1 (6 bases). CDR3 amino acids: CASSLSQGQYF. The CDR3 nucleotides read TGTGCCAGCAGCTTATCACAGGGCCAGTACTTC.